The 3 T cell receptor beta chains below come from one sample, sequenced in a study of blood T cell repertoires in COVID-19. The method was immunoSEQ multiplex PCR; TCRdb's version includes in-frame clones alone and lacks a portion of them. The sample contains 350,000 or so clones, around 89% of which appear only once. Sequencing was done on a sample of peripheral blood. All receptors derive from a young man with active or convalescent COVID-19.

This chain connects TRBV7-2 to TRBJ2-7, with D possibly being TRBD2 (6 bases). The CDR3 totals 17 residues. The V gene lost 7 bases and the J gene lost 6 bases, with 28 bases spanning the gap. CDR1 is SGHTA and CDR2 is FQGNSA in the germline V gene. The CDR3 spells CASTLRRDPSTGVEQYF. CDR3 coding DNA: TGTGCCAGCACCCTTAGGAGGGACCCGAGCACGGGGGTCGAGCAGTACTTC.

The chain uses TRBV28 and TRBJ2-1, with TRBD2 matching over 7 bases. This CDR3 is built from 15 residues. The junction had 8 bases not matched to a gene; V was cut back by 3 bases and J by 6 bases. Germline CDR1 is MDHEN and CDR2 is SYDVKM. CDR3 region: CASSLASGPFNEQFF. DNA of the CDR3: TGTGCCAGCAGTTTGGCTAGCGGCCCGTTCAATGAGCAGTTCTTC.

CDR3 DNA: TGCGCCAGCACCCGAGATTATGGAGAAAGAGCTTTCTTT. It is translated as CASTRDYGERAFF. The chain combines TRBV5-1 with TRBJ1-1; D gene ambiguous. Germline assignment: CDR1 SGHRS and CDR2 YFSETQ. This CDR3 comprises 13 residues. V gave up 6 bases and J gave up 10 bases, with 19 bases separating them.